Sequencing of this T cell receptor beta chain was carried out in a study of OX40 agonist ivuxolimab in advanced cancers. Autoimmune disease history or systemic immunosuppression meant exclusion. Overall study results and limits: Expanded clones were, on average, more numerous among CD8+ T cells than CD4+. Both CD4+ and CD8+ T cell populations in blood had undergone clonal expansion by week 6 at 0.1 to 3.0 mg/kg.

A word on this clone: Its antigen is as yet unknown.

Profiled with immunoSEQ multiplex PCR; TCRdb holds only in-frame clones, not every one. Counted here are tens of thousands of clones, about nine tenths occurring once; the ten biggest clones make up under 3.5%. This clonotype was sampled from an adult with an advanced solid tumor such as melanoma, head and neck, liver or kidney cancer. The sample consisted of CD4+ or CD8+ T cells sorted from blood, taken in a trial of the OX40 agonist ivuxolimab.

The CDR3 is CASRQQQYGYTF. Here the CDR3 DNA reads TGTGCCAGCAGACAGCAACAGTATGGCTACACCTTC. This sequence joins TRBV6-6 and TRBJ1-2, with unresolved D. This CDR3 contains 12 residues. CDR1 is MNHNY and CDR2 is SVGAGI in the germline V gene (reference sequence). V dropped 6 bases and J dropped 5 bases, with 10 bases sitting between them.